This is a list of T cell receptor beta chains from one sample in a study of blood T cell repertoires in COVID-19. Sequencing was performed with immunoSEQ multiplex PCR; in TCRdb, only in-frame clones are kept and a portion is missing. The repertoire includes 300,000 to 350,000 clones, 90% of them detected once, and 1% sits in the top ten. Sequencing input: peripheral blood. All receptors come from a woman aged 40 to 50 with COVID-19, enrolled during active disease. The conserved cysteine and the conserved F or W are not part of the CDR3 here. D genes are given only for firm matches.

len: 15; v_gene: TRBV4-1; d_gene: TRBD1; j_gene: TRBJ2-4; CDR3aa: ASSHPQGGLAKNIQY
len: 12; v_gene: TRBV7-2; d_gene: .; j_gene: TRBJ2-5; CDR3aa: ASSFDWSGKTQY
len: 15; v_gene: TRBV15; d_gene: TRBD1; j_gene: TRBJ1-3; CDR3aa: ATSRDASWTGEDTIY
len: 14; v_gene: TRBV4-1; d_gene: TRBD1; j_gene: TRBJ1-1; CDR3aa: ASSPTPGQGNTEAF
len: 13; v_gene: TRBV27; d_gene: .; j_gene: TRBJ1-5; CDR3aa: ASRRGLAGNQPQH
len: 12; v_gene: TRBV9; d_gene: .; j_gene: TRBJ1-1; CDR3aa: ASSPGISNYVTF
len: 12; v_gene: TRBV28; d_gene: .; j_gene: TRBJ1-5; CDR3aa: AVGRTVGNQPQH
len: 12; v_gene: TRBV18; d_gene: .; j_gene: TRBJ1-2; CDR3aa: ASSPGGVNYGYT
len: 13; v_gene: TRBV6-5; d_gene: .; j_gene: TRBJ1-2; CDR3aa: ASSYSVFGGRGYT
len: 12; v_gene: TRBV9; d_gene: .; j_gene: TRBJ2-2; CDR3aa: ASASTGNTGELF
len: 15; v_gene: TRBV3-1/TRBV3-2; d_gene: TRBD2; j_gene: TRBJ2-3; CDR3aa: ASSQGLQSGGTDTQY
len: 12; v_gene: TRBV19; d_gene: TRBD1; j_gene: TRBJ1-5; CDR3aa: ASTQGQAYQPQH
len: 13; v_gene: TRBV25-1; d_gene: TRBD2; j_gene: TRBJ2-2; CDR3aa: ASTTSGGYTGELF
len: 12; v_gene: TRBV6-5; d_gene: .; j_gene: TRBJ2-5; CDR3aa: ASRTLGGLETQY
len: 11; v_gene: TRBV27; d_gene: .; j_gene: TRBJ2-5; CDR3aa: ASSMGRQETQY
len: 11; v_gene: TRBV6-5; d_gene: .; j_gene: TRBJ1-1; CDR3aa: ASSYSEGTEAF
len: 13; v_gene: TRBV5-1; d_gene: TRBD1; j_gene: TRBJ2-3; CDR3aa: ASSPGQGARDTQY
len: 12; v_gene: TRBV4-2; d_gene: .; j_gene: TRBJ2-7; CDR3aa: ASSLEGRTYEQY
len: 12; v_gene: TRBV6-5; d_gene: .; j_gene: TRBJ2-7; CDR3aa: ASSYLGATYEQY
len: 13; v_gene: TRBV18; d_gene: TRBD1; j_gene: TRBJ2-2; CDR3aa: ASSPTGEATGELF
len: 11; v_gene: TRBV14; d_gene: .; j_gene: TRBJ1-2; CDR3aa: ASSQEAGDGYT
len: 14; v_gene: TRBV28; d_gene: .; j_gene: TRBJ1-5; CDR3aa: ASSLTPRARDQPQH
len: 13; v_gene: TRBV5-1; d_gene: .; j_gene: TRBJ1-3; CDR3aa: ASSLRWGAGNTIY
len: 12; v_gene: TRBV27; d_gene: .; j_gene: TRBJ2-6; CDR3aa: ASSISSGANVLT
len: 10; v_gene: TRBV19; d_gene: TRBD1; j_gene: TRBJ1-2; CDR3aa: ASTRTGNGYT
len: 13; v_gene: TRBV28; d_gene: .; j_gene: TRBJ1-1; CDR3aa: ASSPNEGRRTEAF
len: 15; v_gene: TRBV5-8; d_gene: TRBD2; j_gene: TRBJ2-5; CDR3aa: ASSLGASRGGQETQY
len: 11; v_gene: TRBV27; d_gene: .; j_gene: TRBJ1-2; CDR3aa: ASRYRADYGYT
len: 15; v_gene: TRBV4-3; d_gene: .; j_gene: TRBJ1-1; CDR3aa: ASSPTGIMTRRTEAF
len: 12; v_gene: TRBV19; d_gene: .; j_gene: TRBJ2-2; CDR3aa: ASSRLEVTGELF
len: 14; v_gene: TRBV5-5; d_gene: .; j_gene: TRBJ1-3; CDR3aa: ASSLQVPSSGNTIY
len: 14; v_gene: TRBV24-1; d_gene: TRBD1; j_gene: TRBJ2-2; CDR3aa: ATSGGTGANTGELF
len: 12; v_gene: TRBV27; d_gene: .; j_gene: TRBJ2-5; CDR3aa: ASSPGQIQKTQY
len: 13; v_gene: TRBV27; d_gene: .; j_gene: TRBJ2-7; CDR3aa: ASRTSQASSYEQY
len: 12; v_gene: TRBV4-3; d_gene: TRBD1; j_gene: TRBJ1-3; CDR3aa: ASSRQGFPDTIY
len: 13; v_gene: TRBV11-1; d_gene: TRBD1; j_gene: TRBJ1-3; CDR3aa: ASSRDRRSGNTIY
len: 12; v_gene: TRBV28; d_gene: TRBD1; j_gene: TRBJ2-5; CDR3aa: ASSFDRGQETQY
len: 13; v_gene: TRBV6-6; d_gene: .; j_gene: TRBJ2-3; CDR3aa: ASSYPLGSQDTQY
len: 11; v_gene: TRBV24-1; d_gene: .; j_gene: TRBJ2-2; CDR3aa: ATSDSVTGELF
len: 12; v_gene: TRBV27; d_gene: .; j_gene: TRBJ1-1; CDR3aa: ASHGWGLNTEAF
len: 13; v_gene: TRBV5-5; d_gene: TRBD1; j_gene: TRBJ1-5; CDR3aa: ASSRQGTAIQPQH
len: 16; v_gene: TRBV6-2/TRBV6-3; d_gene: .; j_gene: TRBJ1-1; CDR3aa: ASSRPGGAGRGLTEAF
len: 13; v_gene: TRBV10-3; d_gene: TRBD2; j_gene: TRBJ2-7; CDR3aa: AISELSGGASEQY
len: 13; v_gene: TRBV7-7; d_gene: TRBD1; j_gene: TRBJ2-3; CDR3aa: ASSPGTGPTDTQY
len: 15; v_gene: TRBV7-9; d_gene: .; j_gene: TRBJ2-4; CDR3aa: ASSLNRQFLAKNIQY
len: 11; v_gene: TRBV7-8; d_gene: .; j_gene: TRBJ1-5; CDR3aa: ASGGGDEQPQH
len: 13; v_gene: TRBV5-1; d_gene: .; j_gene: TRBJ1-6; CDR3aa: ASSTASSYNSPLH
len: 14; v_gene: TRBV28; d_gene: TRBD2; j_gene: TRBJ2-5; CDR3aa: AIGGEWAGGRETQY
len: 15; v_gene: TRBV28; d_gene: .; j_gene: TRBJ1-4; CDR3aa: ASSSEGIRPTNEKLF
len: 11; v_gene: TRBV7-3; d_gene: .; j_gene: TRBJ2-1; CDR3aa: ASSRDFTNEQF
len: 13; v_gene: TRBV5-6; d_gene: .; j_gene: TRBJ1-6; CDR3aa: ASSLGDGLNSPLH
len: 14; v_gene: TRBV5-4; d_gene: .; j_gene: TRBJ1-1; CDR3aa: ASSSSLETANTEAF